These T cell receptor beta chains were read from a single sample in a study of CD8 T cells in Susac syndrome. TCRdb itself ran the immunoSEQ multiplex PCR reads through MiXCR, one entry per CDR3 protein. Among 400,000 to 550,000 distinct CDR3 sequences listed, about 85% were seen once. Sequencing input: CD8+ T cells from PBMCs. The receptors originated from a human donor with multiple sclerosis. The CDR3 runs from the conserved cysteine through the conserved F or W. The D gene is left open where the match is weak. Clone size is shown for a subset of rows, as once, few, many or a class of expanded clone.

D gene: .
V gene: TRBV19
clone size: .
CDR3 length: 16
J gene: TRBJ2-1
CDR3 DNA: TGTGCCAGTAGTATCGGACTGGGCTTTTCCTACAATGAGCAGTTCTTC
CDR3 protein: CASSIGLGFSYNEQFF

D gene: TRBD2
V gene: TRBV2
clone size: .
CDR3 length: 16
J gene: TRBJ2-1
CDR3 DNA: TGTGCCATTCTGGGACTAGCGGGAGAGCGCTACAATGAGCAGTTCTTC
CDR3 protein: CAILGLAGERYNEQFF

D gene: TRBD2
V gene: TRBV9
clone size: .
CDR3 length: 15
J gene: TRBJ2-1
CDR3 DNA: TGTGCCAGCAGCGTTAGCGGGAAATCACTCAATGAGCAGTTCTTC
CDR3 protein: CASSVSGKSLNEQFF

D gene: TRBD1
V gene: TRBV5-1
clone size: .
CDR3 length: 14
J gene: TRBJ1-1
CDR3 DNA: TGCGCCAGCAGGCCAGGGGGCGTCGACACTGAAGCTTTCTTT
CDR3 protein: CASRPGGVDTEAFF

D gene: .
V gene: TRBV20-1
clone size: .
CDR3 length: 14
J gene: TRBJ2-5
CDR3 DNA: TGCAGTGCCCCTGAGGGACTGGGGCTAGAGACCCAGTACTTC
CDR3 protein: CSAPEGLGLETQYF

D gene: .
V gene: TRBV19
clone size: .
CDR3 length: 13
J gene: TRBJ1-1
CDR3 DNA: TGTGCCAGTAGTTTCTGGGGGAGGACTGAAGCTTTCTTT
CDR3 protein: CASSFWGRTEAFF

D gene: .
V gene: TRBV15
clone size: .
CDR3 length: 15
J gene: TRBJ1-4
CDR3 DNA: TGTGCCACCAGCAGAGATAGGGCATCTAATGAAAAACTGTTTTTT
CDR3 protein: CATSRDRASNEKLFF

D gene: .
V gene: TRBV6-1
clone size: .
CDR3 length: 13
J gene: TRBJ1-4
CDR3 DNA: TGTGCCAGCAGTGAAGGGTTGGAAGAAAAACTGTTTTTT
CDR3 protein: CASSEGLEEKLFF

D gene: .
V gene: TRBV12-3/TRBV12-4
clone size: .
CDR3 length: 14
J gene: TRBJ2-5
CDR3 DNA: TGTGCCAGCAGTTTTCCCCTACAGGAAGAGACCCAGTACTTC
CDR3 protein: CASSFPLQEETQYF

D gene: .
V gene: TRBV7-8
clone size: .
CDR3 length: 12
J gene: TRBJ2-1
CDR3 DNA: TGTGCCAGCAGCTTATCAGGTGTTGAGCAGTTCTTC
CDR3 protein: CASSLSGVEQFF

D gene: .
V gene: TRBV28
clone size: .
CDR3 length: 16
J gene: TRBJ1-1
CDR3 DNA: TGTGCCAGCAGTTTGGTATTTGGGGAGAAGGAAACTGAAGCTTTCTTT
CDR3 protein: CASSLVFGEKETEAFF

D gene: .
V gene: TRBV10-3
clone size: few
CDR3 length: 13
J gene: TRBJ1-3
CDR3 DNA: TGTGCCATCAGTGAGTCATTGGGAAACACCATATATTTT
CDR3 protein: CAISESLGNTIYF

D gene: TRBD1
V gene: TRBV6-2/TRBV6-3
clone size: once
CDR3 length: 17
J gene: TRBJ2-2
CDR3 DNA: TGTGCCAGCAGTTCACGTCTCGTCGACAGGGGAACCGGGGAGCTGTTTTTT
CDR3 protein: CASSSRLVDRGTGELFF

D gene: TRBD1
V gene: TRBV27
clone size: .
CDR3 length: 15
J gene: TRBJ2-2
CDR3 DNA: TGTGCCAGCAGTTTCACAGGGGGAAACACCGGGGAGCTGTTTTTT
CDR3 protein: CASSFTGGNTGELFF

D gene: .
V gene: TRBV27
clone size: .
CDR3 length: 14
J gene: TRBJ1-2
CDR3 DNA: TGTGCCAGCAGTTTATCGTCTGGGGCAACTGGCTACACCTTC
CDR3 protein: CASSLSSGATGYTF

D gene: .
V gene: TRBV27
clone size: .
CDR3 length: 15
J gene: TRBJ2-7
CDR3 DNA: TGTGCCAGCAGTCCACGACAGGGAGGGACGGGGGAGCAGTACTTC
CDR3 protein: CASSPRQGGTGEQYF

D gene: .
V gene: TRBV20-1
clone size: .
CDR3 length: 14
J gene: TRBJ1-5
CDR3 DNA: TGCAGTGCTGGAGGTTCCTATAGCAATCAGCCCCAGCATTTT
CDR3 protein: CSAGGSYSNQPQHF

D gene: .
V gene: TRBV5-1
clone size: .
CDR3 length: 14
J gene: TRBJ2-5
CDR3 DNA: TGCGCCAGCAGCTTGAGGGGGGCCAAAGAGACCCAGTACTTC
CDR3 protein: CASSLRGAKETQYF

D gene: .
V gene: TRBV6-5
clone size: .
CDR3 length: 13
J gene: TRBJ1-1
CDR3 DNA: TGTGCCAGCAGTTACCGGGAGGAGACTGAAGCTTTCTTT
CDR3 protein: CASSYREETEAFF

D gene: TRBD1
V gene: TRBV30
clone size: .
CDR3 length: 14
J gene: TRBJ2-3
CDR3 DNA: TGTGCCTGGAGTCGGACAGGAAGCACAGATACGCAGTATTTT
CDR3 protein: CAWSRTGSTDTQYF

D gene: .
V gene: TRBV7-2
clone size: .
CDR3 length: 17
J gene: TRBJ2-3
CDR3 DNA: TGTGCCAGCAGCTTATCCGTATCAGGGTTCTGGACAGATACGCAGTATTTT
CDR3 protein: CASSLSVSGFWTDTQYF

D gene: TRBD1
V gene: TRBV12-5
clone size: .
CDR3 length: 16
J gene: TRBJ2-1
CDR3 DNA: TGTGCTAGTGGTTTCACCCGGGACAGGGGTTACGATGAGCAGTTCTTC
CDR3 protein: CASGFTRDRGYDEQFF

D gene: .
V gene: TRBV2
clone size: .
CDR3 length: 12
J gene: TRBJ1-1
CDR3 DNA: TGTGCCAGCTTAGGGCCGAACACTGAAGCTTTCTTT
CDR3 protein: CASLGPNTEAFF

D gene: TRBD2
V gene: TRBV20-1
clone size: .
CDR3 length: 13
J gene: TRBJ2-7
CDR3 DNA: TGCAGTGCCCGAAGCGGGAGTGTCTACGAGCAGTACTTC
CDR3 protein: CSARSGSVYEQYF

D gene: TRBD2
V gene: TRBV6-5
clone size: .
CDR3 length: 15
J gene: TRBJ2-1
CDR3 DNA: TGTGCCAGCAGTTACTCTAGCGGGGTGTTTGGTGAGCAGTTCTTC
CDR3 protein: CASSYSSGVFGEQFF

D gene: .
V gene: TRBV2
clone size: once
CDR3 length: 13
J gene: TRBJ2-7
CDR3 DNA: TGTGCCAGCAGTGAGATAAACAGTCAAGAGCAGTACTTC
CDR3 protein: CASSEINSQEQYF

D gene: TRBD2
V gene: TRBV12-3/TRBV12-4
clone size: .
CDR3 length: 14
J gene: TRBJ2-5
CDR3 DNA: TGTGCCAGCAGTTTAGTGGCGGGGGGGGAGACCCAGTACTTC
CDR3 protein: CASSLVAGGETQYF

D gene: .
V gene: TRBV2
clone size: .
CDR3 length: 13
J gene: TRBJ1-4
CDR3 DNA: TGTGCCAGCAGTGAACAGGGGAAAGAAAAACTGTTTTTT
CDR3 protein: CASSEQGKEKLFF

D gene: .
V gene: TRBV7-9
clone size: once
CDR3 length: 13
J gene: TRBJ2-5
CDR3 DNA: TGTGCCAGCAGCTTTGATAGCCCGGAGACCCAGTACTTC
CDR3 protein: CASSFDSPETQYF

D gene: .
V gene: TRBV7-2
clone size: few
CDR3 length: 14
J gene: TRBJ1-4
CDR3 DNA: TGTGCCAGCAGCGGACCTCGGGCTAATGAAAAACTGTTTTTT
CDR3 protein: CASSGPRANEKLFF

D gene: TRBD1
V gene: TRBV27
clone size: once
CDR3 length: 15
J gene: TRBJ1-6
CDR3 DNA: TGTGCCAGCAGTTCAGACAGGGGCGGATATTCACCCCTCCACTTT
CDR3 protein: CASSSDRGGYSPLHF

D gene: TRBD1
V gene: TRBV27
clone size: .
CDR3 length: 16
J gene: TRBJ2-5
CDR3 DNA: TGTGCCAGCAGTTTATCGGGACAGGGTCACCAAGAGACCCAGTACTTC
CDR3 protein: CASSLSGQGHQETQYF

D gene: TRBD1
V gene: TRBV29-1
clone size: once
CDR3 length: 11
J gene: TRBJ2-7
CDR3 DNA: TGCAGCGTTGGACAGGGGGGAGAGCAGTACTTC
CDR3 protein: CSVGQGGEQYF

D gene: .
V gene: TRBV6-1
clone size: .
CDR3 length: 13
J gene: TRBJ2-7
CDR3 DNA: TGTGCCAGCAGTGACCCAACAAAGAACGAGCAGTACTTC
CDR3 protein: CASSDPTKNEQYF

D gene: .
V gene: TRBV6-5
clone size: .
CDR3 length: 12
J gene: TRBJ2-5
CDR3 DNA: TGTGCCAGCAGTCCGAACGGGGAGACCCAGTACTTC
CDR3 protein: CASSPNGETQYF

D gene: .
V gene: TRBV5-6
clone size: few
CDR3 length: 18
J gene: TRBJ1-5
CDR3 DNA: TGTGCCAGCAGCTTGGCAGGGGTAACCCCTTATAGCAATCAGCCCCAGCATTTT
CDR3 protein: CASSLAGVTPYSNQPQHF

D gene: .
V gene: TRBV10-3
clone size: few
CDR3 length: 12
J gene: TRBJ2-7
CDR3 DNA: TGTGCCATCAGTGTATCCAGCGGCGAGCAGTACTTC
CDR3 protein: CAISVSSGEQYF